These 7 T cell receptor beta chains were all obtained from the same sample, sequenced in a study of long-term antiretroviral therapy in people with HIV. immunoSEQ v3.0 was run at survey level. Profiled with immunoSEQ multiplex PCR; TCRdb holds only in-frame clones, not every one. Here the sample spans some 14,000 clones, about 86% being singletons. The sequences come from unsorted PBMCs, collected just before starting antiretroviral therapy. The receptors were sampled from a man in his forties or fifties with HIV.

By share, this clone ranks as medium-sized. The chain has TRBV7-3 and TRBJ1-1, with 8 positions matching TRBD1. Germline trimming cut 4 bases from V and 8 bases from J; bases unmatched to any gene: 3. CDR3 length: 12 amino acids. Germline CDR1 SGHTA, CDR2 FQGTGA. DNA for the CDR3: TGTGCCAGCAGCTCCGGGACAGGAGAAGCTTTCTTT. This encodes CASSSGTGEAFF.

This sequence joins TRBV18 and TRBJ2-2; D tentatively reads TRBD1 or TRBD2 (5 bases each). The V end was cut by 4 bases, the J end by 4 bases, with 7 bases between. This CDR3 is built from 13 residues. CDR1 and CDR2 (germline): KGHSH, LQKENI. For the CDR3, the DNA is TGTGCCAGCTCACGGGGGTCCACCGGGGAGCTGTTTTTT. Protein: CASSRGSTGELFF.

The V gene is TRBV29-1, the J gene TRBJ1-1, with D unresolved. The V gene's germline CDR1 is SQVTM and CDR2 ANQGSEA. CDR3 length equals 10 residues. The germline V and J ends were trimmed by 7 bases and 1 base, with 4 bases remaining between them. The CDR3 nucleotides read TGCAGCGCTCAGAACACTGAAGCTTTCTTT. Amino acids: CSAQNTEAFF.

The chain couples TRBV29-1 to TRBJ2-5; 12 nucleotides match TRBD2. This CDR3 region has 18 residues. Germline V lookup: CDR1 SQVTM, CDR2 ANQGSEA. The V and J ends lost 3 bases and 6 bases, in that order; junction bases with no gene match: 17. This chain's CDR3 is CSVDGWRPGLAGLKTQYF. The CDR3, as DNA: TGCAGCGTTGACGGATGGCGACCGGGACTAGCGGGTCTCAAGACCCAGTACTTC.

This rearrangement joins TRBV7-9 to TRBJ2-3; no firm D call. The ends were cut back, 5 bases at V and 7 bases at J, with 16 bases in the middle. Looked up from germline, CDR1 is SEHNR and CDR2 is FQNEAQ (reference sequence). The CDR3 runs to 14 residues. CDR3 in DNA: TGTGCCAGCAGCCCGCCTGCTTCCGAACATACGCAGTATTTT. This encodes CASSPPASEHTQYF.

The rearrangement joins TRBV11-2 to TRBJ1-1; maybe TRBD1 (6 bases). The V end was cut by 4 bases, the J end by 3 bases, with 12 bases between. The germline gives CDR1 SGHAT, CDR2 FQNNGV. The CDR3 runs 14 residues. In nucleotides, the CDR3 is TGTGCCAGCAGCTCCAACAGGGTGGACACTGAAGCTTTCTTT. Protein sequence: CASSSNRVDTEAFF. Supplemented by reference TRBV11-2 and TRBJ1-1, the full variable domain reads EAGVAQSPRYKIIEKRQSVAFWCNPISGHATLYWYQQILGQGPKLLIQFQNNGVVDDSQLPKDRFSAERLKGVDSTLKIQPAKLEDSAVYLCASSSNRVDTEAFFGQGTRLTVV.

J is TRBJ2-2 and V is TRBV13; D not resolved. CDR1 is PRHDT, CDR2 FYEKMQ, per germline (reference sequence). The CDR3 spans 13 residues. The V end lost 6 bases, the J end lost 8 bases, and 13 bases lay between the germline ends. This CDR3 reads CASSRVVSGELFF. CDR3 bases: TGTGCCAGCAGTAGGGTGGTTTCGGGGGAGCTGTTTTTT.